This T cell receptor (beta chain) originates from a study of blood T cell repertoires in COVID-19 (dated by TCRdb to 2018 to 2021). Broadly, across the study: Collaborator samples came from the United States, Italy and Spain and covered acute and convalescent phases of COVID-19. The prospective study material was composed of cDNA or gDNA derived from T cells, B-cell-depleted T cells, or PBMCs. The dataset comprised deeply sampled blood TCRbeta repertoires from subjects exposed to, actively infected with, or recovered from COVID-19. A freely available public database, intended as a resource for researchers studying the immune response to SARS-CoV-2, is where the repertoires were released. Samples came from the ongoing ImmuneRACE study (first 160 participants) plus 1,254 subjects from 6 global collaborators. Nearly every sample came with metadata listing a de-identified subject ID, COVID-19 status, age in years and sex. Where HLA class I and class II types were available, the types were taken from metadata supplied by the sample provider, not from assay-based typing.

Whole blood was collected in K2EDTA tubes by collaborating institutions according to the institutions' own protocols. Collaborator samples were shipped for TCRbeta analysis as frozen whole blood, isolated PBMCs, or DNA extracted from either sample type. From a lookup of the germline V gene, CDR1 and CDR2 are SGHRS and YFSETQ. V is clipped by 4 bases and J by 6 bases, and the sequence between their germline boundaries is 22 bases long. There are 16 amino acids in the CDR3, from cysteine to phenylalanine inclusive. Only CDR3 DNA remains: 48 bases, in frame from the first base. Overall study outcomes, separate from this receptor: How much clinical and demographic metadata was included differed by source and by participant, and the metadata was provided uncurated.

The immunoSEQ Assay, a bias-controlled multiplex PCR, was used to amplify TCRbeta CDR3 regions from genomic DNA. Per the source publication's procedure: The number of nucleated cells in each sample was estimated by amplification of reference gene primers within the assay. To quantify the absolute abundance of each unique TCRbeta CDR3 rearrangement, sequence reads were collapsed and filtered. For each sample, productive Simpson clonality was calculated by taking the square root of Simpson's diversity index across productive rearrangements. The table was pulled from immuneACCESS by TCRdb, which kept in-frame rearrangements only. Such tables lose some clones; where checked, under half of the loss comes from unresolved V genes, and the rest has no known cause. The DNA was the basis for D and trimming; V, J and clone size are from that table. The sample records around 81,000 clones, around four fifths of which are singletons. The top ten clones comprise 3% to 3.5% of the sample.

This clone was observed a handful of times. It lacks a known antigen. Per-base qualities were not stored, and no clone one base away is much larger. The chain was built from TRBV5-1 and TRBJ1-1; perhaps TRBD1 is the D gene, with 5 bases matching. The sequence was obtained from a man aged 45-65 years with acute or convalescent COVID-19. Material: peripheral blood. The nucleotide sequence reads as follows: TGCGCCAGCAGCCCCAGGGACGCACACCCGGGGGCTGAAGCTTTCTTT. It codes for CASSPRDAHPGAEAFF.